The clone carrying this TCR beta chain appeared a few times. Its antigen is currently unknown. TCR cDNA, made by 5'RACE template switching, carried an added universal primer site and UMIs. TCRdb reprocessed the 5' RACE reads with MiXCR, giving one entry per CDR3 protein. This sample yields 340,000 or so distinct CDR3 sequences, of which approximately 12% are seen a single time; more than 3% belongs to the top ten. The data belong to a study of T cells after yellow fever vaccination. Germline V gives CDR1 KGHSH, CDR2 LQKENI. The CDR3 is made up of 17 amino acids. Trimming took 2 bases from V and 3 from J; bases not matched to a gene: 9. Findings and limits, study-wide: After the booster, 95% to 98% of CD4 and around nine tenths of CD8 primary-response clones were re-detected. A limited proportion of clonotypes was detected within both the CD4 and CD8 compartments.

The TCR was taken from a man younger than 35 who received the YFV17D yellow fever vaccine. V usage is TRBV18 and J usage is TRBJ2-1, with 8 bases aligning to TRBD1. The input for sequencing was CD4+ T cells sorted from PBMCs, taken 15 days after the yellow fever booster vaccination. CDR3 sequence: CASSPTISGTGYNEQFF. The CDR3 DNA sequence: TGTGCCAGCTCACCAACGATTTCCGGGACAGGCTACAATGAGCAGTTCTTC.